The 14 T cell receptor beta chains reported below all come from one sample, sequenced in a study of T-cell reconstitution after alpha-beta-depleted transplantation in children. The library targeted TCRbeta and was prepared with unique molecular identifiers. One entry per CDR3 protein results from TCRdb running MiXCR on the PCR reads. The sample shows about 350,000 distinct CDR3 sequences, about an eighth of them seen only once. The specimen comprised PBMCs, sampled from the stem cell graft. These receptor sequences come from a human donor who donated a stem cell graft to a child with Fanconi anemia.

This clonotype was picked up a small number of times. This chain links TRBV5-1 with TRBJ2-5; weak D call: TRBD2 (6 bases). The CDR3 loop spans 14 amino acids. The germline V and J ends were trimmed by 0 bases and 3 bases, with 9 bases remaining between them. The germline V gene encodes CDR1 SGHRS and CDR2 YFSETQ. The CDR3: CASSLGWGEETQYF. CDR3 bases: TGCGCCAGCAGCTTGGGTTGGGGGGAAGAGACCCAGTACTTC.

V usage is TRBV5-1 and J usage is TRBJ2-3; D may be TRBD1 or TRBD2 (5 bases each). Germline CDR1 is SGHRS and CDR2 is YFSETQ. The CDR3 loop spans 15 amino acids. The V gene lost 4 bases and the J gene lost 1 base, with 13 bases spanning the gap. The CDR3 DNA sequence: TGCGCCAGCAGCGAATGGGACGGGGGCACAGATACGCAGTATTTT. This codes for CASSEWDGGTDTQYF.

This clonotype was found many times. The V and J genes are TRBV7-9 and TRBJ1-1, with D uncertain. Deletions cut 6 bases from V and 0 bases from J, with 8 bases between. The CDR3 has 13 amino acids. Germline CDR1 is SEHNR and CDR2 is FQNEAQ (reference sequence). The CDR3 region is CASSPPMNTEAFF. The CDR3 region has the DNA TGTGCCAGCAGTCCTCCGATGAACACTGAAGCTTTCTTT.

The chain recombines TRBV5-4 with TRBJ2-5; 12 nucleotides align to TRBD2. After removal of 5 bases from V and 5 bases from J, the junction contained 7 bases not matched to a gene. This CDR3 comprises 15 residues. Germline loops: CDR1 SGHNT, CDR2 YYREEE (reference sequence). The CDR3 DNA is TGTGCCAGCAGGCCTCTAGCGGGGGGGCGGGAGACCCAGTACTTC. It translates to CASRPLAGGRETQYF. Complete variable domain (other parts from reference TRBV5-4 and TRBJ2-5): ETGVTQSPTHLIKTRGQQVTLRCSSQSGHNTVSWYQQALGQGPQFIFQYYREEENGRGNFPPRFSGLQFPNYSSELNVNALELDDSALYLCASRPLAGGRETQYFGPGTRLLVL.

This clonotype was seen only a few times. The chain combines TRBV20-1 with TRBJ1-6; D unresolved. The CDR3 spans 13 residues. Looked up from germline, CDR1 is DFQATT and CDR2 is SNEGSKA (reference sequence). Between the trimmed V and J ends, which lost 0 bases and 7 bases, there was a span of 7 bases. The CDR3 DNA reads as TGCAGTGCTAGAGATTACGGGAATTCACCCCTCCACTTT. Its protein is CSARDYGNSPLHF.

This clonotype was observed a few times. The V gene is TRBV7-9, the J gene TRBJ2-2; tentatively, D is TRBD2 (6 bases). The CDR3 loop spans 13 amino acids. V was pared by 0 bases and J by 7 bases, with 6 bases between. The germline V gene encodes CDR1 SEHNR and CDR2 FQNEAQ (reference sequence). DNA for the CDR3: TGTGCCAGCAGCTTAGCGGAGGGCGGGGAGCTGTTTTTT. Its protein is CASSLAEGGELFF.

In this sample, this clonotype turned up a few times. V usage is TRBV5-1 and J usage is TRBJ2-2, with D perhaps matching TRBD2 (6 bases). The germline gives CDR1 SGHRS, CDR2 YFSETQ. Between the trimmed V and J ends, which lost 4 bases and 5 bases, there was a span of 12 bases. The CDR3 spans 14 residues. The CDR3 coding sequence is TGCGCCAGCAGCGACCGGGGGTTTACCGGGGAGCTGTTTTTT. It translates to CASSDRGFTGELFF.

The table lists this clonotype with a few counts. The J gene is TRBJ2-5, the V gene TRBV2, with 8 bases that match TRBD1. The J segment lost 5 bases and the V segment lost 3 bases, leaving 8 bases of the junction unmatched. The CDR3 is 15 residues long. Germline V lookup: CDR1 SNHLY, CDR2 FYNNEI. The CDR3 protein is CASSEYRGMTETQYF. The CDR3 DNA reads TGTGCCAGCAGTGAGTACAGGGGGATGACGGAGACCCAGTACTTC.

In this sample, this clonotype turned up many times. This sequence joins TRBV29-1 and TRBJ2-2; D not certain. Germline assignment: CDR1 SQVTM and CDR2 ANQGSEA. V lost 4 bases and J lost 4, with 4 bases in between. This CDR3 region has 11 residues. The CDR3 sequence: CSVASTGELFF. In nucleotides, the CDR3 is TGCAGCGTTGCATCCACCGGGGAGCTGTTTTTT.

This clonotype was observed at least ten times. V gene TRBV12-3 or TRBV12-4 combines with J gene TRBJ2-7; D is unresolved. The CDR3 totals 12 residues. V lost 1 base and J lost 5, with 6 bases in between. Here the CDR3 reads CASSLGWDEQYF. DNA for the CDR3: TGTGCCAGCAGTTTAGGGTGGGACGAGCAGTACTTC.

This rearrangement joins TRBV4-3 to TRBJ2-3, with 13 positions matching TRBD2. In germline, CDR1 is LGHNA, CDR2 YSLEER. The CDR3 has 16 amino acids. V lost 4 bases and J lost 5; bases outside the gene matches: 6. CDR3 sequence reads: CASSLGLAGAGDTQYF. CDR3 DNA sequence: TGCGCCAGCAGCCTCGGACTAGCGGGGGCCGGAGATACGCAGTATTTT.

The table lists this clonotype with many counts. CDR3 sequence (DNA): TGTGCCAGCAGCTCCCAAAGCACAGATACGCAGTATTTT. Residues: CASSSQSTDTQYF. The V gene is TRBV7-6, the J gene TRBJ2-3, with unresolved D. The germline CDR1 and CDR2 sequences are SGHVS and FNYEAQ. The V gene lost 4 bases and the J gene lost 0 bases, with 5 bases spanning the gap. The CDR3 is 13 residues long.

This sequence joins TRBV5-1 and TRBJ2-1, with TRBD1 identical over 7 bases. The ends lost 8 bases at V and 2 bases at J; junction bases unmatched: 10. This CDR3 contains 15 residues. Germline V gene sequence: CDR1 SGHRS, CDR2 YFSETQ. The CDR3 DNA follows: TGCGCCAGTCAATCCGGGACAGAGACCTACAATGAGCAGTTCTTC. Protein: CASQSGTETYNEQFF.

The V call is TRBV20-1, the J call TRBJ1-1; TRBD1 might be the D (5 bases). Germline CDR1 and CDR2: DFQATT and SNEGSKA (reference sequence). Trimming removed 2 bases from V and 4 bases from J, with 11 bases in between. This CDR3 has 13 amino acids. CDR3: CSARWGSGTEAFF. CDR3 coding DNA: TGCAGTGCTAGATGGGGGTCCGGCACTGAAGCTTTCTTT.